This record covers a single T cell receptor beta chain. The target antigen is unknown. Every TCR beta cDNA library bore unique molecular identifiers. Each CDR3 protein gets one entry after TCRdb re-called the PCR reads with MiXCR. The repertoire holds 800,000 to 950,000 distinct CDR3 sequences, with approximately 50% as singletons. The entry originates in a study of post-analysis software for immune sequencing data. General study results and limits: Those samples that were prepared in the same batch co-clustered strongly by F measure. Compared against controls, patients with multiple sclerosis displayed significantly lower normalized Chao1 diversity. Elevated frequency relative to controls characterized four or five TRBV segments in patients, TRBV5-6, TRBV5-1 and TRBV20-1 among them.

CDR1 SQVTM and CDR2 ANQGSEA come from the germline V gene. The CDR3 sequence is 13 residues long. Trimming took 6 bases from V and 4 from J, leaving 15 bases between them. The clonotype comes from a girl aged 10 to 17 with multiple sclerosis. The chain combines TRBV29-1 with TRBJ2-5; D call uncertain. Material for sequencing was blood. Here the CDR3 reads CSVDPRTGETQYF. CDR3 DNA sequence: TGCAGCGTCGACCCGAGGACGGGAGAGACCCAGTACTTC. The full variable domain, rest sourced from reference TRBV29-1 and TRBJ2-5, is SAVISQKPSRDICQRGTSLTIQCQVDSQVTMMFWYRQQPGQSLTLIATANQGSEATYESGFVIDKFPISRPNLTFSTLTVSNMSPEDSSIYLCSVDPRTGETQYFGPGTRLLVL.